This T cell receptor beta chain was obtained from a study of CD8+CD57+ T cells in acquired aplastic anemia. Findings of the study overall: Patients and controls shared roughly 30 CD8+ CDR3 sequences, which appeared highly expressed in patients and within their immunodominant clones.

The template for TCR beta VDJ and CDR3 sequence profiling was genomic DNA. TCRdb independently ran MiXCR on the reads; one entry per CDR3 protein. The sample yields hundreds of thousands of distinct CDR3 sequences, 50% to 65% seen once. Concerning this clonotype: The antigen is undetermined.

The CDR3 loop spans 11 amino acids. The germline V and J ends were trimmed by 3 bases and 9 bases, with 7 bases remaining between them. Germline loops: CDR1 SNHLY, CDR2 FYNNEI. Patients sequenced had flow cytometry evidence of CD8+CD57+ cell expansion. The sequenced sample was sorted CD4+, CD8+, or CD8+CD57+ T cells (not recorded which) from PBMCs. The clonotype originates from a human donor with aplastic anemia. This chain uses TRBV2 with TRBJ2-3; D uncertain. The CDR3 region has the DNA TGTGCCAGCAGTGATTTGGGGACGCAGTATTTT. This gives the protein CASSDLGTQYF.